Here is one TCR beta chain with its context. TCRdb re-derived calls from the RT-PCR reads in MiXCR, one entry per CDR3 protein. The sample records approximately 500,000 distinct CDR3 sequences, roughly 25% being singletons. The record originates from a study of response to subunit inactivated influenza vaccine. In germline, CDR1 is SGHKS, CDR2 YYEKEE (reference sequence). The V segment lost 6 bases and the J segment 2 bases; nucleotides outside the gene matches: 6. The CDR3 has 14 residues. This sample also belongs to another study, concerning T cells expressing NK-cell markers. This second study notes: cDNA encoding TCR beta was synthesized via 5'RACE template switching incorporating UMIs. Cells sorted as CD3+CD56+NKG2C+, CD3+CD56+NKG2C- and CD3+CD56-NKG2C+ T cells supplied the TCR beta repertoires. An anti-gamma-delta TCR antibody confined sorting to alpha-beta TCR T cells across several of the experiments.

The source is a man in his fifties who received an inactivated influenza vaccine. Specimen: CD4+ T cells sorted from PBMCs, collected 11 to 12 days after vaccination. The V call is TRBV5-5, the J call TRBJ1-1, with TRBD1 matching 8 bases. CDR3 in amino acids: CASNPQGANTEAFF. The CDR3 DNA follows: TGTGCCAGCAATCCTCAGGGGGCCAACACTGAAGCTTTCTTT.